The T cell receptor beta chain described here comes from a study of T cells in Graves' hyperthyroidism and ophthalmopathy. General study findings and limits: The model foresaw ophthalmopathy a median around 6 months prior to onset. Most thyroid clonotypes expanded above 0.001 were also detected in blood.

It was RNA transcripts that yielded the amplified TCR beta CDR3 regions. First-round RT-PCR targeting the TCR CDR3 was performed with the HTBI primer set. TCRdb re-called the multiplex PCR reads with MiXCR, one entry per CDR3 protein. The sample has hundreds of thousands of distinct CDR3 sequences; around 14% are singletons. Note on this clonotype: What it binds is not known.

Patients with uncontrolled infections, other autoimmune diseases, pregnancy or lactation were excluded. Fresh peripheral blood, roughly 9.8 ml of it, supplied the PBMCs. Germline CDR1 reads MRHNA; CDR2 reads SNTAGT. The CDR3 has 12 amino acids. The junction had 4 bases not matched to a gene; V was cut back by 8 bases and J by 3 bases. The material sequenced was blood. The V call is TRBV6-4, the J call TRBJ2-7; TRBD1 matches at 7 bases. This clonotype originated in a young woman with Graves' hyperthyroidism. CDR3 DNA: TGTGCCAGCCGCAGACAGGGCTACGAGCAGTACTTC. Translating gives CASRRQGYEQYF.